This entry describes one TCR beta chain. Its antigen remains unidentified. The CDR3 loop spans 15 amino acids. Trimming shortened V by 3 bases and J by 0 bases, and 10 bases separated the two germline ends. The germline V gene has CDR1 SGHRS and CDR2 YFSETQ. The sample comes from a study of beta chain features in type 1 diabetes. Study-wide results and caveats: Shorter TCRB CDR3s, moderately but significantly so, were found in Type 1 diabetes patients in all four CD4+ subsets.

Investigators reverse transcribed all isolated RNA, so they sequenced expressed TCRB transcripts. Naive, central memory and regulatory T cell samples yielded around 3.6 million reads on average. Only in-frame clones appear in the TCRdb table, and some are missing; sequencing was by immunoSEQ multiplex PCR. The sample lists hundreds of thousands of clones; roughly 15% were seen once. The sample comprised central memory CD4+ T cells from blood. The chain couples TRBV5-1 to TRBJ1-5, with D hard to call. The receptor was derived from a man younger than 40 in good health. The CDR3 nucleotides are TGCGCCAGCAGCTCCAGCGATTATAGCAATCAGCCCCAGCATTTT. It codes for CASSSSDYSNQPQHF.